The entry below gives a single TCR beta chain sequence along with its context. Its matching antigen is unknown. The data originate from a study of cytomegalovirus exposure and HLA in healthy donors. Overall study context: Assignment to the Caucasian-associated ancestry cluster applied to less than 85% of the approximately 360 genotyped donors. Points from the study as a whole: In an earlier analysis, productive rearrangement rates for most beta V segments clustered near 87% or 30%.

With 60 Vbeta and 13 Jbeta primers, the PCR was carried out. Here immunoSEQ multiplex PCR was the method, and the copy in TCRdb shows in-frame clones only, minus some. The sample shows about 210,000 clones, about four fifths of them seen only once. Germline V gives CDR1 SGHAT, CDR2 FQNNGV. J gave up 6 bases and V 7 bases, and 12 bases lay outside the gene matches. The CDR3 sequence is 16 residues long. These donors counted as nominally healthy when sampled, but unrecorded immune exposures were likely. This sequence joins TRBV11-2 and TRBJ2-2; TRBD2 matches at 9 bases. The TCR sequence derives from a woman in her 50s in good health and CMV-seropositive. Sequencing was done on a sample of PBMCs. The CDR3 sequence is CASIRPASGVSGELFF. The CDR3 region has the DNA TGTGCCAGCATTCGGCCGGCTAGCGGGGTTTCCGGGGAGCTGTTTTTT.